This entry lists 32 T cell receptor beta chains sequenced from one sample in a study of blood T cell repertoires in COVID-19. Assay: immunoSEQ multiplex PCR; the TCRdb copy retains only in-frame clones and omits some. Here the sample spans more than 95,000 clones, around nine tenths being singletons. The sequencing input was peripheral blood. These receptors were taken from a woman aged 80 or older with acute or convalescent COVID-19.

The CDR3 is CASSSTSGYEQYF. The CDR3 nucleotides are TGTGCCAGCAGCTCGACTAGCGGCTACGAGCAGTACTTC. The chain employs TRBV7-2 and TRBJ2-7; TRBD2 matches 9 bases. Germline assignment: CDR1 SGHTA and CDR2 FQGNSA. The CDR3 consists of 13 residues. Unmatched junction bases numbered 1, after V lost 4 bases and J lost 3 bases.

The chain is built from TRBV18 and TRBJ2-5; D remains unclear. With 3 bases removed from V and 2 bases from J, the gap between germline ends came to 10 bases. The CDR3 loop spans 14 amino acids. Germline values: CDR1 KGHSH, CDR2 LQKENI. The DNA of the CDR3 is TGTGCCAGCTCACCCTCCAGGAAACAAGAGACCCAGTACTTC. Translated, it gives CASSPSRKQETQYF.

The DNA of the CDR3 is TGTGCCAGCAGCCAAGACAGGAAAGGAAACACCATATATTTT. As protein: CASSQDRKGNTIYF. The V and J genes are TRBV4-2 and TRBJ1-3, with unresolved D. The CDR3 runs 14 residues. V was shortened by 0 bases and J by 4 bases, with 7 bases between the two germline ends. CDR1 and CDR2 (germline): LGHNA, YNFKEQ.

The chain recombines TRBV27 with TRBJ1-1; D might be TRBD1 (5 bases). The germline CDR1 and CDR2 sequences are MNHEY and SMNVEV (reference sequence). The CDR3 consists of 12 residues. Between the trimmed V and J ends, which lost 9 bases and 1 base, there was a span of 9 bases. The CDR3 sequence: CARPTANTEAFF. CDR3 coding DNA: TGTGCCAGACCGACAGCGAACACTGAAGCTTTCTTT.

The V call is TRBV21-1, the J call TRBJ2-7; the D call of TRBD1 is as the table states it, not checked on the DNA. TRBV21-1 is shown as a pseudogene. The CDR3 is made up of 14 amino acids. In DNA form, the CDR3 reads TGTGCCAGCCTTTCGGACAGGGGATACTACGAGCAGTACTTC. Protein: CASLSDRGYYEQYF.

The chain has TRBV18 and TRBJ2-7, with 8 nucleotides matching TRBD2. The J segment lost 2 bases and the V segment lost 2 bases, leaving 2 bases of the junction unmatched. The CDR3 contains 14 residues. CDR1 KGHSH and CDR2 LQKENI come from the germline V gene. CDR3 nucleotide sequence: TGTGCCAGCTCACCATCGCGGGGGGCCTACGAGCAGTACTTC. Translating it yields CASSPSRGAYEQYF.

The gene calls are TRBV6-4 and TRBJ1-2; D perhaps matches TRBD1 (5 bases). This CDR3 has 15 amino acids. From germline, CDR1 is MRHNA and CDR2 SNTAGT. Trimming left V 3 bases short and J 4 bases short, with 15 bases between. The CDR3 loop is CASSESWGLGYGYTF. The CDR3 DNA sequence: TGTGCCAGCAGTGAATCATGGGGACTGGGCTATGGCTACACCTTC.

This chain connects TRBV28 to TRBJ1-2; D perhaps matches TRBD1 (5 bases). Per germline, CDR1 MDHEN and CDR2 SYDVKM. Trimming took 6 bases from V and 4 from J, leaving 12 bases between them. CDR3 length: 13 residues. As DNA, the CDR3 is TGTGCCAGCAGGCAGACAGCGCCCTATGGCTACACCTTC. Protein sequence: CASRQTAPYGYTF.

Here the CDR3 DNA reads TGTGCCAGCAGCTTACAGGGATTAGAGACCCAGTACTTC. Amino acid sequence: CASSLQGLETQYF. The V gene is TRBV11-2, the J gene TRBJ2-5; possible D gene TRBD1, 5 bases. CDR1 is SGHAT, CDR2 FQNNGV, per germline. V was pared by 2 bases and J by 4 bases, with 8 bases between. The CDR3 is 13 amino acids.

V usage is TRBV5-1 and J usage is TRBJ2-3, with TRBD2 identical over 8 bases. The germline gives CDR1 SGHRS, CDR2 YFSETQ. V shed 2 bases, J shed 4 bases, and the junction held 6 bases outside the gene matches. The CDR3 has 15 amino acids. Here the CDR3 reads CASSLSGGHADTQYF. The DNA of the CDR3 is TGCGCCAGCAGCTTATCGGGGGGGCACGCAGATACGCAGTATTTT.

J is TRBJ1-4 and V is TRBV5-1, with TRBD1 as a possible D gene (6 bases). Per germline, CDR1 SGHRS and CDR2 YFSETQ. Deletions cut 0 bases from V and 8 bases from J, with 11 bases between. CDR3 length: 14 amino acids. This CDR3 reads CASSLAGVQEKLFF. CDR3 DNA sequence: TGCGCCAGCAGCTTGGCAGGGGTTCAGGAAAAACTGTTTTTT.

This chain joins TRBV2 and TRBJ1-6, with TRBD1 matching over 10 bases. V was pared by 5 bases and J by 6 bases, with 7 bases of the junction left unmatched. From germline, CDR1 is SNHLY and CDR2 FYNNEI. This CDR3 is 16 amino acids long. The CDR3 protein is CASSTRDRGGNSPLHF. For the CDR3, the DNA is TGTGCCAGCAGTACCCGGGACAGGGGTGGTAATTCACCCCTCCACTTT.

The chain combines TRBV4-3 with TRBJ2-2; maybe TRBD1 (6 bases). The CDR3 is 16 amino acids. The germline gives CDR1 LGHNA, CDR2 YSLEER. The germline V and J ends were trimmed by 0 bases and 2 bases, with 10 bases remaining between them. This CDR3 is CASSQDPGVNTGELFF. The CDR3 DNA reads TGCGCCAGCAGCCAAGATCCAGGGGTCAACACCGGGGAGCTGTTTTTT.

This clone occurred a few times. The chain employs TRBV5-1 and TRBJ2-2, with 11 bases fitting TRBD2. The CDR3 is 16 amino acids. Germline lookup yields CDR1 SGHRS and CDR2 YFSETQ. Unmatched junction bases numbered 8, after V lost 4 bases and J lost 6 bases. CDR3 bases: TGCGCCAGCAGCGACCGACTAGCGGGATTGGCCGGGGAGCTGTTTTTT. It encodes CASSDRLAGLAGELFF.

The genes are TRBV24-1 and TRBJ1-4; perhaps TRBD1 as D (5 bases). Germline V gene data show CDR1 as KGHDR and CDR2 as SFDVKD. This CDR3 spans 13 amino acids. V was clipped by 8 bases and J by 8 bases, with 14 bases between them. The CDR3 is CATNPRDGEKLFF. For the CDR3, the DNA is TGTGCCACCAATCCCAGGGATGGGGAAAAACTGTTTTTT.

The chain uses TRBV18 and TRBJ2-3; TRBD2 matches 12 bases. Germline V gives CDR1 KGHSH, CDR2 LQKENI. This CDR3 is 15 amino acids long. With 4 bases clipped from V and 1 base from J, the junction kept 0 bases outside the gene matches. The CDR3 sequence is CASSRLAGGTDTQYF. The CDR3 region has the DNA TGTGCCAGCTCACGACTAGCGGGAGGCACAGATACGCAGTATTTT.

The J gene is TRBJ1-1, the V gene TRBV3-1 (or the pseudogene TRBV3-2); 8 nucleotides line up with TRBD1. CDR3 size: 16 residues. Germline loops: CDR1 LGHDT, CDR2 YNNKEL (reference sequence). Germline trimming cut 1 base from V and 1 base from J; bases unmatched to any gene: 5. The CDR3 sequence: CASSQGSGGANTEAFF. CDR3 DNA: TGTGCCAGCAGCCAAGGTTCAGGGGGCGCGAACACTGAAGCTTTCTTT.

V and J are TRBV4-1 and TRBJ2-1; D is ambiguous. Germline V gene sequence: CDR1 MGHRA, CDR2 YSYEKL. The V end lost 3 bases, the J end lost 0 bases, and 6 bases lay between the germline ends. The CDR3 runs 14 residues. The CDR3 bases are TGCGCCAGCAGCCACCAGGACTCCTACAATGAGCAGTTCTTC. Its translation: CASSHQDSYNEQFF.

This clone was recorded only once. CDR3 amino acids: CASSLGQTYNEQFF. CDR3 sequence (DNA): TGCGCCAGCAGCTTGGGACAGACCTACAATGAGCAGTTCTTC. The V and J genes are TRBV5-1 and TRBJ2-1; D might be TRBD1 (5 bases). Germline V gene sequence: CDR1 SGHRS, CDR2 YFSETQ. V was shortened by 0 bases and J by 2 bases, with 6 bases between the two germline ends. This CDR3 spans 14 amino acids.

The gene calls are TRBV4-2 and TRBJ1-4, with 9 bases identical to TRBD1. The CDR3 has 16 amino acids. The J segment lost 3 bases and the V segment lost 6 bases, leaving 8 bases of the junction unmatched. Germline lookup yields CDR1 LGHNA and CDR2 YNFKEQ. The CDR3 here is CASRQGAATANEKLFF. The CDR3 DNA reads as TGTGCCAGCAGACAGGGGGCGGCGACGGCTAATGAAAAACTGTTTTTT.

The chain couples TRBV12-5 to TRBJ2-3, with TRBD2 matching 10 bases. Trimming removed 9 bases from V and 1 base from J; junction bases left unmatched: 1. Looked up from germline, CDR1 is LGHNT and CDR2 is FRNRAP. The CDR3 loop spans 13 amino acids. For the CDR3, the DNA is TGTGCTAGCGGGACTAGCGGCACAGATACGCAGTATTTT. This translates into CASGTSGTDTQYF.

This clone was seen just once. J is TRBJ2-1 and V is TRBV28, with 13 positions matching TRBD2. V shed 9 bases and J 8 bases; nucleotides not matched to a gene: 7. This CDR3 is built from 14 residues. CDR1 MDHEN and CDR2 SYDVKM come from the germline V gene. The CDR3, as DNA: TGTGCCAGTAAACTAGCGGGAGGGCCGGATGAGCAGTTCTTC. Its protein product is CASKLAGGPDEQFF. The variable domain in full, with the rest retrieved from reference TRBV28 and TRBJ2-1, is DVKVTQSSRYLVKRTGEKVFLECVQDMDHENMFWYRQDPGLGLRLIYFSYDVKMKEKGDIPEGYSVSREKKERFSLILESASTNQTSMYLCASKLAGGPDEQFFGPGTRLTVL.

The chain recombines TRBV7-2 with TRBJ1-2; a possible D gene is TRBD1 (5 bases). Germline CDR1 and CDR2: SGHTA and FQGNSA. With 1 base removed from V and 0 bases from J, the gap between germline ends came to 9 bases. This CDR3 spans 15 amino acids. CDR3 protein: CASSLGGTSNYGYTF. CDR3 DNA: TGTGCCAGCAGCTTAGGGGGGACTTCTAACTATGGCTACACCTTC.

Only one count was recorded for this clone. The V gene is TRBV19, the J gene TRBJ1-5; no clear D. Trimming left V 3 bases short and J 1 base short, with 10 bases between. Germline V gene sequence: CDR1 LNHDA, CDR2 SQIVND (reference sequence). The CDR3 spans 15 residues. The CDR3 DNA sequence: TGTGCCAGTAGTATTTCGGTATTAAGCAATCAGCCCCAGCATTTT. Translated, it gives CASSISVLSNQPQHF.

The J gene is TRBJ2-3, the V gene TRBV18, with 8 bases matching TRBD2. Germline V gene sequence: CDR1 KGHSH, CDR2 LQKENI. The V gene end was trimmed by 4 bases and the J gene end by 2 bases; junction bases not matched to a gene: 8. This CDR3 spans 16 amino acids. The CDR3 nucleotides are TGTGCCAGCTCACACCCACGGGGGGGCGCCACAGATACGCAGTATTTT. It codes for CASSHPRGGATDTQYF.

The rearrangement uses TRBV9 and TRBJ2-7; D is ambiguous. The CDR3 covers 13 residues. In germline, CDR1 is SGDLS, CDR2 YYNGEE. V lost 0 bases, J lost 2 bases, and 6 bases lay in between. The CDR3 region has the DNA TGTGCCAGCAGCGTAGGTCCAACCTACGAGCAGTACTTC. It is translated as CASSVGPTYEQYF.

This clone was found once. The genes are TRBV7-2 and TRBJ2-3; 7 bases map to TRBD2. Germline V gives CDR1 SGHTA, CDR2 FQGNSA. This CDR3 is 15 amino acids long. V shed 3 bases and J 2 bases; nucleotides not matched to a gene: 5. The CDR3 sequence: CASSFQRGVTDTQYF. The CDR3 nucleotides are TGTGCCAGCAGCTTCCAGCGGGGAGTCACAGATACGCAGTATTTT.

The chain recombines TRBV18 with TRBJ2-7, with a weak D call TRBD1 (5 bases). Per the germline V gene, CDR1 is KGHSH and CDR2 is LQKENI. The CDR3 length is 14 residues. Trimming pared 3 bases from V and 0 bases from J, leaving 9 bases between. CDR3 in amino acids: CASSPDISSYEQYF. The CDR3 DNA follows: TGTGCCAGCTCACCGGACATAAGCTCCTACGAGCAGTACTTC. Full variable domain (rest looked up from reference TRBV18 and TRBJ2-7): NAGVMQNPRHLVRRRGQEARLRCSPMKGHSHVYWYRQLPEEGLKFMVYLQKENIIDESGMPKERFSAEFPKEGPSILRIQQVVRGDSAAYFCASSPDISSYEQYFGPGTRLTVT.

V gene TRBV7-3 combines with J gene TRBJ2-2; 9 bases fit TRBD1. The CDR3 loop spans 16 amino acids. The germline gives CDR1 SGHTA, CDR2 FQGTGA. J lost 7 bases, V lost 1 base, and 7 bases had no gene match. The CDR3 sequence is CASSLNGQGTGGELFF. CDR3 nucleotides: TGTGCCAGCAGCTTAAACGGACAGGGGACGGGCGGGGAGCTGTTTTTT.

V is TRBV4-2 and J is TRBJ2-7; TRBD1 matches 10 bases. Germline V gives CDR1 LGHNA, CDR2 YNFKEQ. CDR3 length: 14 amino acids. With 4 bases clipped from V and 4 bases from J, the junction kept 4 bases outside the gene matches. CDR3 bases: TGTGCCAGCAGCCCACGACAGGGGGCTTACGAGCAGTACTTC. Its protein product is CASSPRQGAYEQYF.

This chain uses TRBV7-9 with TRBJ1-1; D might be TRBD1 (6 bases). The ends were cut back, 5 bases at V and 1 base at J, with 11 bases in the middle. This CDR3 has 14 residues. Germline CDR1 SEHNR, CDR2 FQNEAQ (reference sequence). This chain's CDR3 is CASSEQGRNTEAFF. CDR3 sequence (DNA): TGTGCCAGCAGCGAACAGGGCCGGAACACTGAAGCTTTCTTT.

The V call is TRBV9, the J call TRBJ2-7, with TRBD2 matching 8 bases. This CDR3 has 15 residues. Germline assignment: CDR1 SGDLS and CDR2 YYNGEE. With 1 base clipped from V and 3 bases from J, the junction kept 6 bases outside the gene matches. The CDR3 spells CASSVMTGGSYEQYF. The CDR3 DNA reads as TGTGCCAGCAGCGTAATGACGGGGGGGAGCTACGAGCAGTACTTC.